This TCR beta chain derives from a study of blood T cell repertoires in COVID-19. Study as a whole: T cells, B-cell-depleted T cells, or PBMCs provided the cDNA or gDNA that served as material.

Assay used: immunoSEQ multiplex PCR; TCRdb lists only in-frame clones, some missing. Found here are about 150,000 clones, approximately 92% of them singletons; the top ten hold about 15%. V shed 0 bases and J shed 7 bases, with 11 bases lying between them. The CDR3 is 13 residues long. In germline, CDR1 is SGHRS, CDR2 YFSETQ. The sequence derives from a woman aged 40 to 50 with acute or convalescent COVID-19. The genes are TRBV5-1 and TRBJ2-7; tentative D call: TRBD1 (6 bases). The sample consisted of peripheral blood. In nucleotides, the CDR3 is TGCGCCAGCAGCTTGGACAGGGTGGGAGAGCAGTACTTC. This encodes CASSLDRVGEQYF.